The clone carrying this TCR beta chain was recorded once. The sample contains more than one DNA sequence encoding this CDR3. The V gene's germline CDR1 is SGDLS and CDR2 YYNGEE. The CDR3 is made up of 14 amino acids. V lost 2 bases, J lost 4 bases, and 11 bases lay in between. The data were obtained in a study of blood T cell repertoires in COVID-19. Study-wide context: Acute and convalescent COVID-19 specimens originated in the United States, Italy and Spain. T cells, B-cell-depleted T cells, or PBMCs supplied cDNA or gDNA.

Original methodology: Reference gene primer amplification yielded estimated nucleated cell counts. Sequencing used immunoSEQ multiplex PCR; TCRdb keeps in-frame clones, though not all of them. That table supplies the V and J calls and clone size; D and trimming were determined from the DNA. The data contain about 110,000 clones, about 80% of them singletons. The chain links TRBV9 to TRBJ2-3; D is possibly TRBD2 (6 bases). Sequenced: peripheral blood. This TCR was sampled from a man in his 70s with acute or convalescent COVID-19. CDR3 protein: CASSVGGYADTQYF. Written as DNA, the CDR3 is TGTGCCAGCAGCGTCGGGGGTTATGCAGATACGCAGTATTTT.